This is a list of T cell receptor beta chains from one sample in a study of Graves' ophthalmopathy and Graves' hyperthyroidism. MiXCR was run by TCRdb on the multiplex PCR reads, yielding one entry per CDR3 protein. The sample records about 160,000 distinct CDR3 sequences, approximately 38% being singletons. The sample taken for sequencing was peripheral blood. These receptors all stem from a woman in her thirties or forties with Graves' ophthalmopathy. Both conserved end residues are trimmed from each CDR3. D genes are given only for firm matches.

d_call: NA
cdr3_length: 12
v_call: TRBV28
cdr3_aa: ASSSSGNTGELF

d_call: NA
cdr3_length: 15
v_call: TRBV27
cdr3_aa: ASSLKRDSPISYEQY

d_call: TRBD1
cdr3_length: 12
v_call: TRBV6-1
cdr3_aa: ASSGQGRDYGYT

d_call: TRBD1
cdr3_length: 14
v_call: TRBV12-3/TRBV12-4
cdr3_aa: ASSLGQGLGTGELF

d_call: NA
cdr3_length: 12
v_call: TRBV18
cdr3_aa: ASSPQGVSDGYT

d_call: TRBD1
cdr3_length: 11
v_call: TRBV14
cdr3_aa: ASSGTGGLEAF

d_call: NA
cdr3_length: 11
v_call: TRBV29-1
cdr3_aa: SVGERAQETQY

d_call: NA
cdr3_length: 12
v_call: TRBV6-1
cdr3_aa: ASSNGGQQETQY

d_call: NA
cdr3_length: 13
v_call: TRBV11-2
cdr3_aa: ASSLGAGNSYEQY

d_call: NA
cdr3_length: 13
v_call: TRBV12-3/TRBV12-4
cdr3_aa: ASKSRGSFADTQY

d_call: NA
cdr3_length: 10
v_call: TRBV12-3/TRBV12-4
cdr3_aa: ASSLWSETQY

d_call: TRBD2
cdr3_length: 13
v_call: TRBV7-2
cdr3_aa: ASSSGTVAGGTQY

d_call: NA
cdr3_length: 14
v_call: TRBV7-8
cdr3_aa: ASSLSRGDSAGEQY

d_call: TRBD1
cdr3_length: 12
v_call: TRBV12-3/TRBV12-4
cdr3_aa: ASSARTGAYGYT

d_call: NA
cdr3_length: 11
v_call: TRBV12-3/TRBV12-4
cdr3_aa: ASSSQMNTEAF

d_call: NA
cdr3_length: 13
v_call: TRBV12-3/TRBV12-4
cdr3_aa: ASAAGGNLGYEQY

d_call: NA
cdr3_length: 13
v_call: TRBV28
cdr3_aa: ASSVWRGSAGELF

d_call: NA
cdr3_length: 11
v_call: TRBV11-1
cdr3_aa: ASSFADISEQY

d_call: TRBD1
cdr3_length: 11
v_call: TRBV11-2
cdr3_aa: ASSLAGQDGYT

d_call: TRBD1
cdr3_length: 13
v_call: TRBV2
cdr3_aa: ASSESQGPNSPLH

d_call: TRBD1
cdr3_length: 15
v_call: TRBV28
cdr3_aa: ASKGPGQARVGGGYT

d_call: TRBD2
cdr3_length: 14
v_call: TRBV6-1
cdr3_aa: ASSDMGLAGAYEQY

d_call: TRBD1
cdr3_length: 12
v_call: TRBV6-1
cdr3_aa: ASSAPTGTTEAF

d_call: NA
cdr3_length: 13
v_call: TRBV10-3
cdr3_aa: AISESTVRDSPLH

d_call: NA
cdr3_length: 11
v_call: TRBV6-6
cdr3_aa: ASRDGGVYGYT

d_call: NA
cdr3_length: 10
v_call: TRBV28
cdr3_aa: ASSFYTNGYT

d_call: NA
cdr3_length: 12
v_call: TRBV10-3
cdr3_aa: AIRSDTGRETQY

d_call: NA
cdr3_length: 13
v_call: TRBV3-1
cdr3_aa: ASSQMGGTRETQY

d_call: NA
cdr3_length: 14
v_call: TRBV4-3
cdr3_aa: ASSQASGGAFTEAF

d_call: TRBD1
cdr3_length: 13
v_call: TRBV6-1
cdr3_aa: ASSDEGQANTEAF

d_call: NA
cdr3_length: 11
v_call: TRBV19
cdr3_aa: ASSTRDGYGYT

d_call: NA
cdr3_length: 12
v_call: TRBV15
cdr3_aa: ATSRDLTNTEAF

d_call: TRBD1
cdr3_length: 13
v_call: TRBV6-5
cdr3_aa: ASSYQGAPGNTIY

d_call: TRBD1
cdr3_length: 13
v_call: TRBV6-2/TRBV6-3
cdr3_aa: ASSGQGLMNTEAF

d_call: TRBD1
cdr3_length: 10
v_call: TRBV28
cdr3_aa: ASSLRQGLQY

d_call: TRBD1
cdr3_length: 11
v_call: TRBV10-2
cdr3_aa: ASNGQGKYEQY

d_call: TRBD1
cdr3_length: 13
v_call: TRBV27
cdr3_aa: ASSFVAGGWTEAF

d_call: NA
cdr3_length: 13
v_call: TRBV19
cdr3_aa: ASRISPGANYGYT

d_call: TRBD2
cdr3_length: 11
v_call: TRBV29-1
cdr3_aa: SEKSGRAETQY